The 28 T cell receptor beta chains below all came from one sample that was sequenced in a study of post-analysis software for immune sequencing data. Broader study findings: Roughly five TRBV segments appeared more often in patients than in controls, and TRBV5-6, TRBV5-1 and TRBV20-1 were among these.

Unique molecular identifiers were carried by the TCR beta cDNA libraries. Each CDR3 protein is one row after TCRdb ran MiXCR on the PCR reads. The sample carries 750,000 to 950,000 distinct CDR3 sequences, about 57% recorded once. The antigens these receptors bind are not known. The sequenced sample was blood. The receptors were sampled from a girl aged 5-17 years with multiple sclerosis.

J is TRBJ2-4 and V is TRBV7-6; maybe TRBD2 (5 bases). The better agreement between TRBJ2-7 and the DNA end casts doubt on the J call. Germline V lookup: CDR1 SGHVS, CDR2 FNYEAQ. This CDR3 has 16 residues. The CDR3 loop is CASSSSLGVQTYEQYF. DNA of the CDR3: TGTGCCAGCAGCTCCTCACTCGGGGTGCAAACCTACGAGCAGTACTTC.

This clonotype was detected only a few times. The rearrangement uses TRBV13 and TRBJ1-1, with unresolved D. CDR1 and CDR2 from the germline V gene are PRHDT and FYEKMQ (reference sequence). The CDR3 consists of 11 residues. Trimming removed 6 bases from V and 6 bases from J, with 8 bases in between. Here the CDR3 DNA reads TGTGCCAGCAGATACGGACCTGAAGCTTTCTTT. It encodes CASRYGPEAFF.

This clonotype was counted only a few times. This chain uses TRBV29-1 with TRBJ2-5; possible D gene TRBD1, 5 bases. The CDR3 contains 14 residues. Per the germline V gene, CDR1 is SQVTM and CDR2 is ANQGSEA. V lost 4 bases and J lost 4, with 16 bases in between. The CDR3 protein is CSVGGSFRRETQYF. The CDR3 coding sequence is TGCAGCGTTGGGGGCAGTTTTCGCAGAGAGACCCAGTACTTC.

This clonotype was seen a few times. As DNA, the CDR3 is TGCGCCAGCCGGGACTCAGACTACGAGCAGTACTTC. This sequence encodes CASRDSDYEQYF. V gene TRBV5-1 combines with J gene TRBJ2-7, with D possibly matching TRBD2 (6 bases). CDR3 length: 12 residues. The germline gives CDR1 SGHRS, CDR2 YFSETQ. V was clipped by 7 bases and J by 3 bases, with 11 bases between them. Using reference TRBV5-1 and TRBJ2-7 for the parts outside the CDR3, the full variable domain is KAGVTQTPRYLIKTRGQQVTLSCSPISGHRSVSWYQQTPGQGLQFLFEYFSETQRNKGNFPGRFSGRQFSNSRSEMNVSTLELGDSALYLCASRDSDYEQYFGPGTRLTVT.

This chain uses TRBV7-3 with TRBJ2-3; 9 bases line up with TRBD2. CDR3 length: 17 residues. Trimming took 2 bases from V and 1 from J; bases not matched to a gene: 7. CDR1 SGHTA and CDR2 FQGTGA come from the germline V gene. The CDR3 sequence: CASSLGYQRGGTDTQYF. As DNA, the CDR3 is TGTGCCAGCAGCTTAGGTTACCAGCGGGGGGGCACAGATACGCAGTATTTT.

J is TRBJ2-7 and V is TRBV29-1; no definite D call. The CDR3 is made up of 13 amino acids. V gave up 7 bases and J gave up 2 bases, with 15 bases separating them. Germline V gene data show CDR1 as SQVTM and CDR2 as ANQGSEA. The CDR3 nucleotides are TGCAGCGCCTCACTGGACGTTGCCTACGAGCAGTACTTC. Amino acid sequence: CSASLDVAYEQYF.

This chain uses TRBV7-9 with TRBJ2-5; 10 bases are a match to TRBD1. The length of the CDR3 is 15 residues. CDR1 and CDR2 from the germline V gene are SEHNR and FQNEAQ (reference sequence). The V gene end was trimmed by 4 bases and the J gene end by 3 bases; junction bases not matched to a gene: 5. The CDR3 protein is CASSWLTGGEETQYF. The CDR3 DNA is TGTGCCAGCAGCTGGCTGACAGGGGGCGAAGAGACCCAGTACTTC.

This sequence joins TRBV20-1 and TRBJ2-7; weak D call: TRBD2 (5 bases). The CDR3 contains 12 residues. V gave up 2 bases and J gave up 3 bases, with 8 bases separating them. CDR1 DFQATT and CDR2 SNEGSKA come from the germline V gene (reference sequence). CDR3 nucleotides: TGCAGTGCTAGACGCGGGTTCTACGAGCAGTACTTC. Its translation: CSARRGFYEQYF.

The J gene is TRBJ1-6, the V gene TRBV7-3, with D perhaps matching TRBD1 (5 bases). The V and J ends lost 1 base and 4 bases respectively, with 17 bases between them. Germline CDR1 SGHTA, CDR2 FQGTGA. The CDR3 totals 18 residues. CDR3 DNA: TGTGCCAGCAGCTTAATGGGGCCCGGGACCGGGTATAATTCACCCCTCCACTTT. Translating it yields CASSLMGPGTGYNSPLHF.

The CDR3 DNA sequence: TGTGCCAGCAGTTACGGTCCTGTGACAGGGGGCTACGAGCAGTACTTC. Protein product: CASSYGPVTGGYEQYF. The J gene is TRBJ2-7, the V gene TRBV6-5, with 9 bases identical to TRBD1. J lost 3 bases, V lost 2 bases, and 8 bases had no gene match. The length of the CDR3 is 16 residues. Per the germline V gene, CDR1 is MNHEY and CDR2 is SVGAGI.

This chain links TRBV12-3 or TRBV12-4 with TRBJ1-6; no definite D call. The germline V and J ends were trimmed by 6 bases and 0 bases, with 12 bases remaining between them. This CDR3 spans 16 amino acids. The CDR3 bases are TGTGCCAGCAGGTCGGGTAGCAGCTCCTATAATTCACCCCTCCACTTT. Amino acids: CASRSGSSSYNSPLHF.

The rearrangement joins TRBV10-3 to TRBJ1-5; D is undetermined. The CDR3 loop spans 14 amino acids. V dropped 0 bases and J dropped 9 bases, with 12 bases sitting between them. From germline, CDR1 is ENHRY and CDR2 SYGVKD. As DNA, the CDR3 is TGTGCCATCAGTGAGTCGATAAGAACCTCGCCCCAGCATTTT. Amino acid sequence: CAISESIRTSPQHF.

The V call is TRBV28, the J call TRBJ2-1; 9 bases agree with TRBD2. The ends lost 6 bases at V and 4 bases at J; junction bases unmatched: 7. Germline V gives CDR1 MDHEN, CDR2 SYDVKM. The CDR3 has 15 residues. CDR3 coding DNA: TGTGCCAGCAGGTATATAGCGGGGGATTACAATGAGCAGTTCTTC. Its protein product is CASRYIAGDYNEQFF.

This chain connects TRBV30 to TRBJ2-4, with 7 bases identical to TRBD1. The junction had 6 bases not matched to a gene; V was cut back by 2 bases and J by 8 bases. CDR1 and CDR2 from the germline V gene are GTSNPN and SVGIG (reference sequence). The CDR3 loop spans 13 amino acids. The CDR3 nucleotides are TGTGCCTGGAGTCCGACAGGGATAGACATTCAGTACTTC. Its translation: CAWSPTGIDIQYF.

This clonotype has a single count. V is TRBV2 and J is TRBJ1-2; the D is unclear. The germline gives CDR1 SNHLY, CDR2 FYNNEI. The ends were cut back, 6 bases at V and 7 bases at J, with 15 bases in the middle. The CDR3 loop spans 13 amino acids. The CDR3 reads CASRGERRGGYTF. The CDR3 DNA sequence: TGTGCCAGCAGAGGAGAACGCCGAGGTGGCTACACCTTC. The entire variable domain, with the rest obtained from reference TRBV2 and TRBJ1-2, is as follows: EPEVTQTPSHQVTQMGQEVILRCVPISNHLYFYWYRQILGQKVEFLVSFYNNEISEKSEIFDDQFSVERPDGSNFTLKIRSTKLEDSAMYFCASRGERRGGYTFGSGTRLTVV.

This chain connects TRBV29-1 to TRBJ2-7; perhaps D is TRBD1 or TRBD2 (5 bases each). Germline V gene sequence: CDR1 SQVTM, CDR2 ANQGSEA. The CDR3 extends over 13 amino acids. The V end lost 6 bases, the J end lost 1 base, and 13 bases lay between the germline ends. Here the CDR3 reads CSVFGAGSYEQYF. DNA of the CDR3: TGCAGCGTCTTCGGGGCAGGGTCCTACGAGCAGTACTTC.

The chain recombines TRBV29-1 with TRBJ2-4, with 10 bases lining up with TRBD2. V was clipped by 1 base and J by 2 bases; unmatched bases: 5. The CDR3 extends over 16 amino acids. CDR1 and CDR2 (germline): SQVTM, ANQGSEA. The CDR3 here is CSVEGVAGGTKNIQYF. CDR3 DNA sequence: TGCAGCGTTGAAGGCGTAGCGGGGGGAACCAAAAACATTCAGTACTTC.

The gene calls are TRBV28 and TRBJ2-1; possible D gene TRBD2, 5 bases. In germline, CDR1 is MDHEN, CDR2 SYDVKM. This CDR3 spans 11 amino acids. V lost 5 bases to trimming and J lost 10 bases, with 9 bases between them. The CDR3 nucleotides read TGTGCCAGCAGTCCTCGAGGGGAGCAGTTCTTC. Its translation: CASSPRGEQFF.

The rearrangement links TRBV5-1 to TRBJ2-1; D might be TRBD2 (5 bases). Per the germline V gene, CDR1 is SGHRS and CDR2 is YFSETQ. The CDR3 loop spans 15 amino acids. V was pared by 5 bases and J by 5 bases, with 17 bases between. CDR3 sequence (DNA): TGCGCCAGCAGGTCGGAGCGGCGCGTACACAATGAGCAGTTCTTC. Its translation: CASRSERRVHNEQFF.

The chain has TRBV29-1 and TRBJ2-1; D gene uncertain. The germline V gene has CDR1 SQVTM and CDR2 ANQGSEA. V shed 6 bases and J shed 1 base, with 16 bases lying between them. This CDR3 region has 15 residues. For the CDR3, the DNA is TGCAGCGTCGAAAACAGTGGCAGGTCCTACAATGAGCAGTTCTTC. It yields the protein CSVENSGRSYNEQFF.

This chain uses TRBV20-1 with TRBJ2-3, with 10 bases identical to TRBD2. This CDR3 region has 16 residues. V shed 0 bases and J 3 bases; nucleotides not matched to a gene: 6. Germline values: CDR1 DFQATT, CDR2 SNEGSKA (reference sequence). The chain's CDR3 is CSARDVVLAGTDTQYF. CDR3 bases: TGCAGTGCTAGAGACGTTGTACTAGCGGGGACAGATACGCAGTATTTT.

The chain carries TRBV20-1 and TRBJ2-5; D might be TRBD2 (6 bases). Germline CDR1 reads DFQATT; CDR2 reads SNEGSKA (reference sequence). The V gene lost 1 base and the J gene lost 11 bases, with 17 bases spanning the gap. The CDR3 has 13 amino acids. CDR3 sequence (DNA): TGCAGTGCTAGAGCTTACTCCGGGGGTGAGCAGTACTTC. Protein sequence: CSARAYSGGEQYF.

This chain uses TRBV6-5 with TRBJ1-5, with 8 bases lining up with TRBD1. The CDR3 loop spans 13 amino acids. V gave up 2 bases and J gave up 10 bases; unmatched junction bases: 4. Germline values: CDR1 MNHEY, CDR2 SVGAGI. CDR3 region: CASSYGQGPPQHF. The DNA for the CDR3 is TGTGCCAGCAGTTACGGACAGGGTCCACCCCAGCATTTT.

V usage is TRBV15 and J usage is TRBJ2-7, with 8 bases that match TRBD1. The germline V gene has CDR1 LNHNV and CDR2 YYDKDF (reference sequence). The CDR3 extends over 12 amino acids. J was trimmed by 7 bases and V by 5 bases; bases with no gene match: 4. CDR3 protein: CATSPRDREQYF. The CDR3 DNA reads as TGTGCCACCAGCCCTCGGGACAGGGAGCAGTACTTC.

This chain connects TRBV7-3 to TRBJ2-5, with no clear D. The CDR3 contains 13 residues. Germline-derived CDR1 and CDR2 are SGHTA and FQGTGA. V was cut by 3 bases and J by 5 bases, with 10 bases left in between. The CDR3 loop is CASSFERAETQYF. The DNA of the CDR3 is TGTGCCAGCAGCTTCGAAAGGGCGGAGACCCAGTACTTC.

The chain has TRBV15 and TRBJ2-4; TRBD1 aligns across 12 bases. The CDR3 loop spans 19 amino acids. V was pared by 0 bases and J by 6 bases, with 12 bases of the junction left unmatched. The germline gives CDR1 LNHNV, CDR2 YYDKDF (reference sequence). The CDR3 spells CATSRDFGDRGRFGNIQYF. CDR3 nucleotide sequence: TGTGCCACCAGCAGAGATTTCGGGGACAGGGGGCGTTTTGGAAACATTCAGTACTTC. Drawing the rest from reference TRBV15 and TRBJ2-4, the complete variable domain is DAMVIQNPRYQVTQFGKPVTLSCSQTLNHNVMYWYQQKSSQAPKLLFHYYDKDFNNEADTPDNFQSRRPNTSFCFLDIRSPGLGDTAMYLCATSRDFGDRGRFGNIQYFGAGTRLSVL.

This clonotype has only a few counts. J is TRBJ2-7 and V is TRBV29-1; tentatively, D is TRBD1 or TRBD2 (5 bases each). In germline, CDR1 is SQVTM, CDR2 ANQGSEA. The V and J ends lost 3 bases and 3 bases respectively, with 9 bases between them. The CDR3 contains 12 residues. The DNA for the CDR3 is TGCAGCGTTGATATGGGGGACTACGAGCAGTACTTC. Protein sequence: CSVDMGDYEQYF.

The genes are TRBV6-5 and TRBJ1-4, with D uncertain. The CDR3 is made up of 13 amino acids. Trimming took off 2 bases at V and 8 bases at J, with 9 bases between the two ends. Germline V gene sequence: CDR1 MNHEY, CDR2 SVGAGI. CDR3 protein: CASSYLLGEKLFF. In DNA form, the CDR3 reads TGTGCCAGCAGTTACCTACTAGGCGAAAAACTGTTTTTT.